What follows is one T cell receptor beta chain and its context. Its specificity is not known. The assay was immunoSEQ multiplex PCR, and TCRdb's table has in-frame clones only and misses some. The data show around 45,000 clones, around 83% seen once. This record belongs to a study of Ad26.COV2.S vaccination and SARS-CoV-2 variants. General study results and limits: Spike-specific responses of CD8+ and CD4+ T cells were reported to display substantial breadth after vaccination.

CDR1 and CDR2 from the germline V gene are KGHSH and LQKENI. The CDR3 covers 15 residues. V dropped 1 base and J dropped 2 bases, with 11 bases sitting between them. The chain is built from TRBV18 and TRBJ1-2; D is perhaps TRBD1 (6 bases). Source: peripheral blood, taken after recovery from COVID-19. The source is a human donor who had recovered from COVID-19. In DNA form, the CDR3 reads TGTGCCAGCTCACCACAGCAGGACAGAAACTATGGCTACACCTTC. Its translation is CASSPQQDRNYGYTF. The entire variable domain, with the rest obtained from reference TRBV18 and TRBJ1-2, is as follows: NAGVMQNPRHLVRRRGQEARLRCSPMKGHSHVYWYRQLPEEGLKFMVYLQKENIIDESGMPKERFSAEFPKEGPSILRIQQVVRGDSAAYFCASSPQQDRNYGYTFGSGTRLTVV.